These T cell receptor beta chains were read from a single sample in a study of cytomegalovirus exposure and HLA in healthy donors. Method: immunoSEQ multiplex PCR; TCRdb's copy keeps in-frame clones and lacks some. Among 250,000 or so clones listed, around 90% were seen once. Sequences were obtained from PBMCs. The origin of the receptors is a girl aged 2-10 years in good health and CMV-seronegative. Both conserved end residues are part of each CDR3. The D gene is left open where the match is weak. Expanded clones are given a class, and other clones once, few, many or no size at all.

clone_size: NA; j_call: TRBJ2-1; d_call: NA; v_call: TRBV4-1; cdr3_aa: CASSHEPRGAGNEQFF; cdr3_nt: TGCGCCAGCAGCCACGAACCACGGGGGGCGGGGAATGAGCAGTTCTTC
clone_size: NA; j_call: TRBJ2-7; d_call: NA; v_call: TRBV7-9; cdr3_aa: CSSTPGVLGSYEQYF; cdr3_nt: TGTTCCAGCACCCCGGGAGTTTTGGGCTCCTACGAGCAGTACTTC
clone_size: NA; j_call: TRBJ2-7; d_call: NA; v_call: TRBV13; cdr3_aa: CASSHRDISYEQYF; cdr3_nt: TGTGCCAGCAGCCACCGGGACATATCCTACGAGCAGTACTTC
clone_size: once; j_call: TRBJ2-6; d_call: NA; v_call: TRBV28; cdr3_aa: CASSDDSRGANVLTF; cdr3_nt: TGTGCCAGCAGTGACGACAGTCGAGGGGCCAACGTCCTGACTTTC
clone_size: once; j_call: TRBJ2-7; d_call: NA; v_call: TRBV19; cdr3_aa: CASSIGGDPYEQYF; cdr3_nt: TGTGCCAGTAGTATAGGGGGGGACCCCTACGAGCAGTACTTC
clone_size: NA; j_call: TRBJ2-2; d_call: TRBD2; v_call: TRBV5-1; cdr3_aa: CASSLGLVDTGELFF; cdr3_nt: TGCGCCAGCAGCCTGGGACTAGTGGACACCGGGGAGCTGTTTTTT
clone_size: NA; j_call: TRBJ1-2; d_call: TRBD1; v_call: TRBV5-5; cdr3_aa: CASSTGTGLNGYTF; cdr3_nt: TGTGCCAGCAGCACCGGGACAGGGCTCAACGGCTACACCTTC
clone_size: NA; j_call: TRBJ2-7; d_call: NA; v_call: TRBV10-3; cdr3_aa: CAISESDSSTYEQYF; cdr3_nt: TGTGCCATCAGTGAGTCGGACTCCTCCACTTACGAGCAGTACTTC
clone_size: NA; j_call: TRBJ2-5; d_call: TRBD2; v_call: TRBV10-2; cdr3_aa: CASSYGLAGGQETQYF; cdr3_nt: TGCGCCAGCAGTTACGGACTAGCGGGGGGGCAGGAGACCCAGTACTTC
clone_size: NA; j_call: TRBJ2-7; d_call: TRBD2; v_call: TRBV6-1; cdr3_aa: CASTSGGTSYEQYF; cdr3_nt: TGTGCCAGTACTAGCGGGGGAACCTCCTACGAGCAGTACTTC
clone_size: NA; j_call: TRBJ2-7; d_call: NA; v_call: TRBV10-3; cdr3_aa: CAIRDNSYEQYF; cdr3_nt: TGTGCCATCCGGGACAACTCCTACGAGCAGTACTTC
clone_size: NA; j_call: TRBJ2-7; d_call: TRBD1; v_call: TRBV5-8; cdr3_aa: CASSLGDRGPVRGYEQYF; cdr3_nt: TGTGCCAGCAGCTTGGGCGACAGGGGGCCCGTACGGGGCTACGAGCAGTACTTC
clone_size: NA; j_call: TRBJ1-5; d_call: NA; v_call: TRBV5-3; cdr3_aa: CARSSTGGDQPQHF; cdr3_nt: TGTGCCAGAAGCTCCACGGGGGGAGATCAGCCCCAGCATTTT
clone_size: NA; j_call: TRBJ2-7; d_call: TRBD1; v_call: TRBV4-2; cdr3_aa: CASSLLPGQGEEQYF; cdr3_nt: TGTGCCAGCAGCCTCCTACCGGGACAGGGTGAAGAGCAGTACTTC
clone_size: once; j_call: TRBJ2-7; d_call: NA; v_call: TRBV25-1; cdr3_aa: CASSGGPYEQYF; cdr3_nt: TGTGCCAGCAGTGGTGGCCCTTACGAGCAGTACTTC
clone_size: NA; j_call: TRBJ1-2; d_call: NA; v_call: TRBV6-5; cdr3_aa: CASSYSGLNYGYTF; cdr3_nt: TGTGCCAGCAGTTACTCGGGACTGAACTATGGCTACACCTTC
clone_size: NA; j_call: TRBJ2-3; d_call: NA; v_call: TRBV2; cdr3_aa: CASPTSKTDTQYF; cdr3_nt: TGTGCCAGTCCGACAAGTAAGACAGATACGCAGTATTTT
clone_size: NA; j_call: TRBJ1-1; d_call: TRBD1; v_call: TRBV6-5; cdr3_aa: CASSYRTGTEAFF; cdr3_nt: TGTGCCAGCAGTTACCGGACAGGGACTGAAGCTTTCTTT
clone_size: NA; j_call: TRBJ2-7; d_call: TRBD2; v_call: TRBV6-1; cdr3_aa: CASTQPGGDREQYF; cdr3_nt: TGTGCCAGCACCCAGCCGGGAGGTGACCGCGAGCAGTACTTC
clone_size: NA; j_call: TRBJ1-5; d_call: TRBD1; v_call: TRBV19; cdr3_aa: CASSISRGGNQPQHF; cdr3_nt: TGTGCCAGTAGTATAAGCAGGGGGGGCAATCAGCCCCAGCATTTT
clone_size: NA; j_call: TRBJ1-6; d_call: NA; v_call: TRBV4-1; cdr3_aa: CASSQGSQQGNYNSPLHF; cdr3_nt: TGCGCCAGCAGCCAAGGGTCCCAACAGGGAAACTATAATTCACCCCTCCACTTT
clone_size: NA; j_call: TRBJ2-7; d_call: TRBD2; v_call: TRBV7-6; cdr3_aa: CASSLMVRGGLYEQYF; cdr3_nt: TGTGCCAGCAGCTTAATGGTCCGGGGGGGCTTATACGAGCAGTACTTC
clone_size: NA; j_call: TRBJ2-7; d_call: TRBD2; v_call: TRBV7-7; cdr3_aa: CASIRTSHLYEQYF; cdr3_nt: TGTGCCAGCATCCGGACTAGCCACCTCTACGAGCAGTACTTC
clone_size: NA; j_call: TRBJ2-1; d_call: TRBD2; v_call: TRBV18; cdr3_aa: CASSPPGGGVDYNEQFF; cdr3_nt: TGTGCCAGCTCACCACCCGGGGGAGGGGTTGACTACAATGAGCAGTTCTTC
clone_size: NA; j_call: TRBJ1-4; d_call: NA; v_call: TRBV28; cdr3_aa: CASSPESAENEKLFF; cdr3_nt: TGTGCCAGCAGCCCGGAGAGTGCGGAAAATGAAAAACTGTTTTTT
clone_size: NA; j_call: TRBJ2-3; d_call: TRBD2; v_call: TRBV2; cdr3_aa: CASRAGLAGTDTQYF; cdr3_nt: TGTGCCAGCAGGGCTGGACTAGCGGGCACAGATACGCAGTATTTT
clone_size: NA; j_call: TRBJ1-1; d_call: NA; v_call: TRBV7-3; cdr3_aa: CASSLTQGEAFF; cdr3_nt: TGTGCCAGCAGCTTAACGCAGGGTGAAGCTTTCTTT
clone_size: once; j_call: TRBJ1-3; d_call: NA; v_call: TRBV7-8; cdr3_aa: CASSPGQNTIYF; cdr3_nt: TGTGCCAGCAGCCCAGGGCAAAACACCATATATTTT
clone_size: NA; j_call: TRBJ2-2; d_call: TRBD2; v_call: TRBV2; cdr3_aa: CASRGTSGRAESGELFF; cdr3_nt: TGTGCCAGCAGAGGGACTAGCGGGAGGGCCGAAAGCGGGGAGCTGTTTTTT
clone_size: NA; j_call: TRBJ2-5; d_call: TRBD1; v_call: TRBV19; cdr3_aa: CASMPRTGGVEETQYF; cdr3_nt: TGTGCCAGTATGCCCAGGACAGGGGGCGTGGAAGAGACCCAGTACTTC
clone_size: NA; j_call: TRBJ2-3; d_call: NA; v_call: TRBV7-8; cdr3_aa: CASSLASSTDTQYF; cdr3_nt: TGTGCCAGCAGCTTAGCGTCGAGCACAGATACGCAGTATTTT
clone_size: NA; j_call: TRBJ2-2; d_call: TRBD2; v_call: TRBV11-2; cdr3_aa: CASSFRLAGVNTGELFF; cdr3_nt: TGTGCCAGCAGCTTCCGACTAGCGGGAGTTAACACCGGGGAGCTGTTTTTT
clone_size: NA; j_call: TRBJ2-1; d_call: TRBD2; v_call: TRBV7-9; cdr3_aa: CAHGGGSSYNEQFF; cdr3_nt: TGTGCTCACGGCGGGGGGAGCTCCTACAATGAGCAGTTCTTC
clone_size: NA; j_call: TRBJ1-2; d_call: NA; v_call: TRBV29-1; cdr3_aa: CSVWDIRTNYGYTF; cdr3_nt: TGCAGCGTCTGGGACATCAGAACAAACTATGGCTACACCTTC
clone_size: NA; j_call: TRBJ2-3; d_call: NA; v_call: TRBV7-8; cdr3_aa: CASSPRLISTDTQYF; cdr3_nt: TGTGCCAGCAGCCCACGACTGATTAGCACAGATACGCAGTATTTT
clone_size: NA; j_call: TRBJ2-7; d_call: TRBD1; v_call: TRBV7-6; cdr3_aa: CASSLGTGGGSYEQYF; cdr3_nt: TGTGCCAGCAGCTTAGGGACAGGGGGGGGCTCCTACGAGCAGTACTTC
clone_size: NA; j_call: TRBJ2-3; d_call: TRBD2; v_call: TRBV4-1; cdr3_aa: CASSQGVAGGPLDTQYF; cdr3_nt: TGCGCCAGCAGCCAAGGGGTAGCGGGAGGGCCATTGGATACGCAGTATTTT
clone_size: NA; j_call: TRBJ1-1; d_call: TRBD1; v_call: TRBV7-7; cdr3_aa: CASSPSQGAWSEAFF; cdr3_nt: TGTGCTAGCAGTCCTTCCCAGGGGGCGTGGTCGGAAGCTTTCTTT
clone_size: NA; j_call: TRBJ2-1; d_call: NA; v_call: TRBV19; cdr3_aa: CASSMWRGPRLHNEQFF; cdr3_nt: TGTGCCAGTAGTATGTGGAGGGGACCGCGGTTACACAATGAGCAGTTCTTC
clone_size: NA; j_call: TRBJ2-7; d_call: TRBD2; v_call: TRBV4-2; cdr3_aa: CASSQDRAGGPYEQYF; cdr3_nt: TGTGCCAGCAGCCAAGATCGTGCGGGAGGGCCCTACGAGCAGTACTTC
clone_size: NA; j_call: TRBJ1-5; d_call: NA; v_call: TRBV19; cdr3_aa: CASNNRDISNQPQHF; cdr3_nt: TGTGCCAGTAACAACAGGGACATCAGCAATCAGCCCCAGCATTTT
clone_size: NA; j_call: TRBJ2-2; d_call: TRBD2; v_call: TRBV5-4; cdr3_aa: CASSAEAGQVYTGELFF; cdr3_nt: TGTGCCAGCAGCGCTGAAGCGGGGCAGGTCTACACCGGGGAGCTGTTTTTT
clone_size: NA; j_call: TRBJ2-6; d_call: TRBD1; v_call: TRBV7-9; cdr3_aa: CASSHRDRSLSGANVLTF; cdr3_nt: TGTGCCAGCAGCCACCGGGACAGAAGCCTCTCTGGGGCCAACGTCCTGACTTTC
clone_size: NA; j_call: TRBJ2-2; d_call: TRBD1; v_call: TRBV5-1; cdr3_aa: CASSFNYRTGRGTGELFF; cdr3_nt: TGCGCCAGCAGCTTCAATTATAGGACAGGGAGAGGTACCGGGGAGCTGTTTTTT
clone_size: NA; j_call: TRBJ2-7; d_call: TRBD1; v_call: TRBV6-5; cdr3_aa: CASSYSNYGTAYEQYF; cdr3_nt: TGTGCCAGCAGTTACTCGAATTATGGGACAGCCTACGAGCAGTACTTC
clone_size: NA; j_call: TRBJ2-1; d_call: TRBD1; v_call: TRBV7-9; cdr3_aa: CASGGQVYNEQFF; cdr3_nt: TGTGCCAGCGGGGGACAGGTTTACAATGAGCAGTTCTTC
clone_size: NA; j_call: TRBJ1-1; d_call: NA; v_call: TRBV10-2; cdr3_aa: CASIGQTIMNTEAFF; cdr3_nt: TGCGCCAGCATAGGACAGACAATAATGAACACTGAAGCTTTCTTT
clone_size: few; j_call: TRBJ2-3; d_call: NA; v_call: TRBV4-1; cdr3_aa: CASSQAQVDTQYF; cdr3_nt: TGCGCCAGCAGCCAAGCTCAGGTGGATACGCAGTATTTT